Listed here are 26 T cell receptor beta chains from one sample, sequenced in a study of T cell repertoires in cytomegalovirus infection. Their antigens are not known. Each CDR3 protein is one row after TCRdb ran MiXCR on the reads. The table includes hundreds of thousands of distinct CDR3 sequences, approximately 33% detected once. The sequencing used cultured PBMCs, collected from culture after CMV antigen stimulation. The receptors derive from a human donor in good health (CMV status not recorded). Some clones in this sample may be carry-over from other donors' samples.

This sequence joins TRBV28 and TRBJ1-5; D is ambiguous. The V gene's germline CDR1 is MDHEN and CDR2 SYDVKM. The CDR3 extends over 16 amino acids. Trimming took off 0 bases at V and 0 bases at J, with 9 bases between the two ends. In DNA, the CDR3 is TGTGCCAGCAGTTTATGGGCAGGTTTTAGCAATCAGCCCCAGCATTTT. It codes for CASSLWAGFSNQPQHF.

The chain couples TRBV27 to TRBJ2-6; no reliable D call. Looked up from germline, CDR1 is MNHEY and CDR2 is SMNVEV (reference sequence). This CDR3 has 14 residues. Trimming took 4 bases from V and 2 from J, leaving 6 bases between them. CDR3 bases: TGTGCCAGCAGTTATATAACTGGGGCCAACGTCCTGACTTTC. Translating gives CASSYITGANVLTF.

The rearrangement joins TRBV6-2 or TRBV6-3 to TRBJ1-2, with D unclear. From germline, CDR1 is MNHEY and CDR2 SVGEGT. V lost 6 bases and J 8 bases, leaving 16 bases between the germline ends. CDR3 size: 13 residues. The CDR3 here is CASRPRGGEGYTF. In DNA, the CDR3 is TGTGCCAGCAGACCCAGAGGAGGAGAGGGCTACACCTTC.

The chain couples TRBV7-6 to TRBJ1-1; no firm D call. Germline V gene sequence: CDR1 SGHVS, CDR2 FNYEAQ. The V end lost 3 bases, the J end lost 7 bases, and 12 bases lay between the germline ends. The CDR3 has 13 residues. The CDR3, as DNA: TGTGCCAGCAGCTTTCCGGGCCGATTTGAAGCTTTCTTT. Translation: CASSFPGRFEAFF.

The CDR3 DNA sequence: TGTGCCAGCAGCTTAGCTTCAACTAGCGGCTACAATGAGCAGTTCTTC. Its protein product is CASSLASTSGYNEQFF. The chain employs TRBV7-2 and TRBJ2-1; 8 bases match TRBD2. V was pared by 0 bases and J by 3 bases, with 4 bases of the junction left unmatched. CDR3 length: 16 amino acids. Germline V gene sequence: CDR1 SGHTA, CDR2 FQGNSA.

The chain has TRBV11-2 and TRBJ2-5; D perhaps matches TRBD1 (5 bases). V was trimmed by 1 base and J by 5 bases, leaving 14 bases between them. The CDR3 is made up of 15 amino acids. Germline V lookup: CDR1 SGHAT, CDR2 FQNNGV. The CDR3 region is CASSLVSGLTETQYF. The CDR3 DNA is TGTGCCAGCAGCTTAGTTTCAGGGTTGACGGAGACCCAGTACTTC. The whole variable domain, remainder taken from reference TRBV11-2 and TRBJ2-5, is EAGVAQSPRYKIIEKRQSVAFWCNPISGHATLYWYQQILGQGPKLLIQFQNNGVVDDSQLPKDRFSAERLKGVDSTLKIQPAKLEDSAVYLCASSLVSGLTETQYFGPGTRLLVL.

This sequence joins TRBV4-1 and TRBJ1-1; a possible D gene is TRBD1 (5 bases). V shed 5 bases and J shed 5 bases, with 12 bases lying between them. Per germline, CDR1 MGHRA and CDR2 YSYEKL. The CDR3 runs to 13 residues. The CDR3 region has the DNA TGCGCCAGCAGCGGCCCTGAGGGGACTGAAGCTTTCTTT. Residues: CASSGPEGTEAFF.

The chain has TRBV2 and TRBJ2-7; D could derive from TRBD1 or TRBD2 (6 bases each). V was shortened by 5 bases and J by 4 bases, with 15 bases between the two germline ends. CDR3 size: 14 residues. Germline V gene sequence: CDR1 SNHLY, CDR2 FYNNEI. This CDR3 reads CASSHREALYEQYF. CDR3 sequence (DNA): TGTGCCAGCAGTCACAGGGAGGCGTTGTACGAGCAGTACTTC.

This clonotype turned up a few times. The J gene is TRBJ2-1, the V gene TRBV7-9, with TRBD2 identical over 11 bases. CDR1 is SEHNR and CDR2 is FQNEAQ in the germline V gene (reference sequence). This CDR3 has 15 residues. Trimming took 4 bases from V and 12 from J; bases not matched to a gene: 11. The CDR3 coding sequence is TGTGCCAGCAGCTCACTAGCGGGGGCCGAATCGGGGCAGTTCTTC. Protein product: CASSSLAGAESGQFF. The whole variable domain, filled in from reference TRBV7-9 and TRBJ2-1, reads DTGVSQNPRHKITKRGQNVTFRCDPISEHNRLYWYRQTLGQGPEFLTYFQNEAQLEKSRLLSDRFSAERPKGSFSTLEIQRTEQGDSAMYLCASSSLAGAESGQFFGPGTRLTVL.

The chain recombines TRBV7-9 with TRBJ2-7, with TRBD2 matching 8 bases. This CDR3 is 16 amino acids long. Unmatched junction bases numbered 12, after V lost 5 bases and J lost 3 bases. From germline, CDR1 is SEHNR and CDR2 FQNEAQ (reference sequence). CDR3 region: CASSGLASGRFYEQYF. CDR3 sequence (DNA): TGTGCCAGCAGCGGACTAGCTTCCGGGAGGTTCTACGAGCAGTACTTC.

The rearrangement uses TRBV7-2 and TRBJ1-2, with D possibly being TRBD1 (5 bases). CDR1 SGHTA and CDR2 FQGNSA come from the germline V gene. Between the trimmed V and J ends, which lost 3 bases and 7 bases, there was a span of 12 bases. The CDR3 extends over 13 amino acids. CDR3 sequence: CASSFGTAGGYTF. The CDR3 DNA follows: TGTGCCAGCAGCTTCGGGACTGCCGGTGGCTACACCTTC.

In this sample, this clonotype turned up many times. J is TRBJ1-1 and V is TRBV12-3 or TRBV12-4, with no clear D. The CDR3 consists of 13 residues. The V and J ends lost 6 bases and 9 bases respectively, with 17 bases between them. CDR3 in DNA: TGTGCCAGCAGCCCCGAGTCCGATGCGCAAGCTTTCTTT. It codes for CASSPESDAQAFF.

This chain joins TRBV6-6 and TRBJ2-7, with D maybe TRBD1 (10 bases). The ends were cut back, 5 bases at V and 9 bases at J, with 26 bases in the middle. The CDR3 is 16 amino acids. The germline V gene has CDR1 MNHNY and CDR2 SVGAGI (reference sequence). CDR3 sequence reads: CASSAGGDRGQRGQYF. The CDR3 DNA reads TGTGCCAGCAGTGCGGGGGGGGACAGGGGACAACGTGGGCAGTACTTC.

V and J are TRBV10-3 and TRBJ2-5; perhaps D is TRBD1 or TRBD2 (5 bases each). The CDR3 covers 15 residues. V was pared by 0 bases and J by 5 bases, with 13 bases between. The germline CDR1 and CDR2 sequences are ENHRY and SYGVKD. This CDR3 is CAISESVGAGETQYF. Written as DNA, the CDR3 is TGTGCCATCAGTGAGTCTGTAGGGGCGGGTGAGACCCAGTACTTC.

The chain recombines TRBV15 with TRBJ1-5; TRBD1 is a possible D gene (5 bases). This CDR3 has 16 amino acids. Germline CDR1 LNHNV, CDR2 YYDKDF (reference sequence). Trimming pared 5 bases from V and 1 base from J, leaving 15 bases between. This CDR3 is CATSPWGRRSNQPQHF. Here the CDR3 DNA reads TGTGCCACCAGCCCCTGGGGCCGCCGGAGCAATCAGCCCCAGCATTTT.

The chain has TRBV12-3 or TRBV12-4 and TRBJ1-3; D not certain. V lost 6 bases and J lost 4, with 7 bases in between. The CDR3 length is 12 residues. CDR3 coding DNA: TGTGCCAGCAGAACCCTGGGAAACACCATATATTTT. Residues: CASRTLGNTIYF.

There are a few counts of this clonotype. The gene calls are TRBV5-1 and TRBJ1-4; D call uncertain. The CDR3 covers 13 residues. Germline V gene sequence: CDR1 SGHRS, CDR2 YFSETQ. The V and J ends lost 7 bases and 8 bases respectively, with 15 bases between them. CDR3 sequence reads: CASGGGRGEKLFF. The CDR3 nucleotides are TGCGCCAGCGGAGGAGGGCGGGGAGAAAAACTGTTTTTT. Full variable domain (rest looked up from reference TRBV5-1 and TRBJ1-4): KAGVTQTPRYLIKTRGQQVTLSCSPISGHRSVSWYQQTPGQGLQFLFEYFSETQRNKGNFPGRFSGRQFSNSRSEMNVSTLELGDSALYLCASGGGRGEKLFFGSGTQLSVL.

The sample holds a few counts of this clonotype. This rearrangement joins TRBV19 to TRBJ2-1; 11 bases are a match to TRBD1. Trimming took 6 bases from V and 8 from J; bases not matched to a gene: 6. CDR3 length equals 14 residues. Germline CDR1 reads LNHDA; CDR2 reads SQIVND (reference sequence). CDR3 nucleotide sequence: TGTGCCAGTAGCACAAGGACAGGGGGCTATGAGCAGTTCTTC. Its protein is CASSTRTGGYEQFF.

The chain is built from TRBV12-3 or TRBV12-4 and TRBJ2-5, with 9 bases identical to TRBD1. The CDR3 covers 16 residues. The ends lost 3 bases at V and 1 base at J; junction bases unmatched: 6. The CDR3 is CASSFGRDRAQETQYF. For the CDR3, the DNA is TGTGCCAGCAGTTTTGGCCGGGACAGGGCCCAAGAGACCCAGTACTTC.

The genes are TRBV6-2 or TRBV6-3 and TRBJ2-5; D not certain. Germline V gene data show CDR1 as MNHEY and CDR2 as SVGEGT. The CDR3 totals 14 residues. Trimming cost V 7 bases and J 7 bases, with 19 bases left between them. The CDR3 DNA sequence: TGTGCCAGCACAGGAAGGGATTCAACGGGGACCCAGTACTTC. Its protein is CASTGRDSTGTQYF.

The V and J genes are TRBV2 and TRBJ2-2, with D perhaps being TRBD1 or TRBD2 (5 bases each). This CDR3 has 14 residues. From germline, CDR1 is SNHLY and CDR2 FYNNEI. V lost 8 bases, J lost 7 bases, and 17 bases lay in between. CDR3 DNA sequence: TGTGCCAGCGTTCCGGCCGGGACCCACGGGGAGCTGTTTTTT. Residues: CASVPAGTHGELFF.

The chain joins TRBV7-9 to TRBJ1-4; D not certain. The CDR3 is 15 amino acids. Germline CDR1 is SEHNR and CDR2 is FQNEAQ (reference sequence). The ends were cut back, 1 base at V and 5 bases at J, with 11 bases in the middle. CDR3 residues: CASSLVSRMNEKLFF. CDR3 DNA: TGTGCCAGCAGCTTAGTTTCCAGAATGAATGAAAAACTGTTTTTT.

This clonotype was counted a few times. The gene calls are TRBV12-3 or TRBV12-4 and TRBJ1-3, with D maybe TRBD1 (6 bases). The CDR3 is 13 residues long. The V end was cut by 6 bases, the J end by 3 bases, with 9 bases between. CDR3 sequence: CASSRGDGNTIYF. In DNA form, the CDR3 reads TGTGCCAGCAGCAGGGGTGATGGAAACACCATATATTTT.

Only a few counts were recorded for this clonotype. The chain uses TRBV7-2 and TRBJ2-3, with D possibly TRBD2 on 6 matching bases. Between the trimmed V and J ends, which lost 7 bases and 0 bases, there was a span of 11 bases. CDR3 size: 14 residues. Germline V gene data show CDR1 as SGHTA and CDR2 as FQGNSA. The CDR3 here is CASKRRESTDTQYF. DNA of the CDR3: TGTGCCAGCAAGAGGCGGGAAAGCACAGATACGCAGTATTTT.

The V call is TRBV20-1, the J call TRBJ1-6; D uncertain. The CDR3 has 14 residues. Deletions cut 2 bases from V and 2 bases from J, with 7 bases between. In germline, CDR1 is DFQATT, CDR2 SNEGSKA (reference sequence). CDR3 loop: CSARLGTYNSPLHF. As DNA, the CDR3 is TGCAGTGCTAGACTCGGGACCTATAATTCACCCCTCCACTTT.

The CDR3 loop is CASSLLPGYEQYF. The CDR3 DNA reads as TGTGCCAGCAGTTTACTGCCGGGGTACGAGCAGTACTTC. V gene TRBV12-3 or TRBV12-4 combines with J gene TRBJ2-7; D is perhaps TRBD2 (5 bases). V dropped 2 bases and J dropped 4 bases, with 9 bases sitting between them. The CDR3 has 13 residues.